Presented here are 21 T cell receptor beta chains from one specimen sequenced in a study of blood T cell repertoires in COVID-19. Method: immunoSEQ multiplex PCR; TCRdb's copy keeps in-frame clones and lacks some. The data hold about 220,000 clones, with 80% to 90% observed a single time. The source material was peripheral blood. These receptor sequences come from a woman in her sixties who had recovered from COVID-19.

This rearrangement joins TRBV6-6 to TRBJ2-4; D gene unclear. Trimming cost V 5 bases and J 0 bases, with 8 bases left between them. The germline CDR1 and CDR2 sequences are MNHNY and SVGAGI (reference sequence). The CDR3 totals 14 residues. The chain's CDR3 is CASSRIEAKNIQYF. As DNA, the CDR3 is TGTGCCAGCAGTAGAATAGAAGCCAAAAACATTCAGTACTTC.

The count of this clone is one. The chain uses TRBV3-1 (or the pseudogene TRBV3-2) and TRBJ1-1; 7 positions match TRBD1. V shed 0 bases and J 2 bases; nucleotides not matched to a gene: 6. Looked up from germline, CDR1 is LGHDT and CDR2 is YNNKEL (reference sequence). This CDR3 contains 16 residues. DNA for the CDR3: TGTGCCAGCAGCCAAGACGGGACAGCAGCCAACACTGAAGCTTTCTTT. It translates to CASSQDGTAANTEAFF.

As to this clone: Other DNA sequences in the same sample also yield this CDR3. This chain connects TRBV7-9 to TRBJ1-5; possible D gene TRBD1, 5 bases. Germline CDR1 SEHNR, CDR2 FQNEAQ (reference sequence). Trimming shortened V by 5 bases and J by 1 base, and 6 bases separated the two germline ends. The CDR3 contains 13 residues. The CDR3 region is CASSGGSNQPQHF. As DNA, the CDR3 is TGTGCCAGCAGCGGGGGGAGCAATCAGCCCCAGCATTTT.

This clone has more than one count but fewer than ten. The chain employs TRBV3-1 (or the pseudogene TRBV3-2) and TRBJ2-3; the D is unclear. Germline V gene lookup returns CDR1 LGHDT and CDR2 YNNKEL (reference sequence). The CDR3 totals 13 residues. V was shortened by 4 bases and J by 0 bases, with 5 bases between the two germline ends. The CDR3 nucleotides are TGTGCCAGCAGCCTCCGTAGCACAGATACGCAGTATTTT. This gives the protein CASSLRSTDTQYF.

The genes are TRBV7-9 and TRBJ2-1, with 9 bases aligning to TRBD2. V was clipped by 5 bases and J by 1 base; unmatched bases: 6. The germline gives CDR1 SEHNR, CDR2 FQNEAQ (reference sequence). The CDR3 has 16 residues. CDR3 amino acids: CASSPLAGRSYNEQFF. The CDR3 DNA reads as TGTGCCAGCAGCCCCCTAGCGGGGAGGTCCTACAATGAGCAGTTCTTC.

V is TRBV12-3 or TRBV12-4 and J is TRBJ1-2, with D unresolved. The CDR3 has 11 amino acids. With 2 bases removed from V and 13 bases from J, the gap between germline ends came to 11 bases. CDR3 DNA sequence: TGTGCCAGCAGTTTAATAGGAGGGCTCACCTTC. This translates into CASSLIGGLTF.

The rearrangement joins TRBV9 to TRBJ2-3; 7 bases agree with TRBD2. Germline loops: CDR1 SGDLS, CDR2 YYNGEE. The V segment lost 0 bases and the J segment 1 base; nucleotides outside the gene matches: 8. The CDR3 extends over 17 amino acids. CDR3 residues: CASSVDRSGGGTDTQYF. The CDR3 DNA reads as TGTGCCAGCAGCGTAGATCGGTCTGGGGGGGGCACAGATACGCAGTATTTT.

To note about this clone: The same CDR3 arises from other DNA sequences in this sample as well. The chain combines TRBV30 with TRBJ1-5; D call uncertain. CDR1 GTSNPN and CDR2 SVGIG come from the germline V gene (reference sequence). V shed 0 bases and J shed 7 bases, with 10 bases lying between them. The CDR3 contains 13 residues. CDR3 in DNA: TGTGCCTGGAGTGTAAGAGGGAACCAGCCCCAGCATTTT. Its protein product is CAWSVRGNQPQHF.

As DNA, the CDR3 is TGTGCCAGCAGTTACTCTAATAGCGGGGGTTTCTACAATGAGCAGTTCTTC. This translates into CASSYSNSGGFYNEQFF. The chain links TRBV6-2 or TRBV6-3 to TRBJ2-1; TRBD2 aligns across 9 bases. In germline, CDR1 is MNHEY, CDR2 SVGEGT. With 0 bases clipped from V and 3 bases from J, the junction kept 6 bases outside the gene matches. CDR3 length equals 17 residues.

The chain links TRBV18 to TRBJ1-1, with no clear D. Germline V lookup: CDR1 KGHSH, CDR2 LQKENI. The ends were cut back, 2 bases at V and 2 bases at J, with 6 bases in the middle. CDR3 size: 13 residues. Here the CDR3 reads CASSPAGNTEAFF. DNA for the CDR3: TGTGCCAGCTCACCAGCGGGTAACACTGAAGCTTTCTTT.

The CDR3 loop reads CASSYSTGAYEQYF. The CDR3 nucleotides read TGTGCCAGCAGTTACTCAACAGGGGCCTACGAGCAGTACTTC. V usage is TRBV6-5 and J usage is TRBJ2-7; 7 bases fit TRBD1. Germline assignment: CDR1 MNHEY and CDR2 SVGAGI. This CDR3 contains 14 residues. V was clipped by 0 bases and J by 2 bases; unmatched bases: 1.

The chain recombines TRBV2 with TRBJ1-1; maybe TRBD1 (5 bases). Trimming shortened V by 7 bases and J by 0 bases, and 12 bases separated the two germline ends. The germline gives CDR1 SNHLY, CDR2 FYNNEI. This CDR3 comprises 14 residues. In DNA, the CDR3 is TGTGCCAGCAACACAGGCGGCATGAACACTGAAGCTTTCTTT. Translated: CASNTGGMNTEAFF.

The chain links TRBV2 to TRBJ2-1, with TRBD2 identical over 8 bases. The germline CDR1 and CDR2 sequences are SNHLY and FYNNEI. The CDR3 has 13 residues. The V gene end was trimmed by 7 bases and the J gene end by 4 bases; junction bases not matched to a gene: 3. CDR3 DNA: TGTGCCAGCACGGCGGGGGGTTACAATGAGCAGTTCTTC. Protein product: CASTAGGYNEQFF.

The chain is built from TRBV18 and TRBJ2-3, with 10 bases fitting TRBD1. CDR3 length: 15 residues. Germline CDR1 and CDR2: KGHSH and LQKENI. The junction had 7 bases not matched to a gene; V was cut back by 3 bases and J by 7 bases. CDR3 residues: CASSPGTGVVNTQYF. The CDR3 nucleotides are TGTGCCAGCTCACCTGGGACAGGGGTTGTGAATACGCAGTATTTT.

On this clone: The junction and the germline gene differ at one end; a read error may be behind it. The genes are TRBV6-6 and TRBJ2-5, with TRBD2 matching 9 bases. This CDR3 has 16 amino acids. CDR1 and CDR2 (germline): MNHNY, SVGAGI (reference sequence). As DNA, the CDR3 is TGTGCCAGCAGTTACTCGGTAGCGGGGGACCAGGAGACCCAGTACTTC. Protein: CASSYSVAGDQETQYF.

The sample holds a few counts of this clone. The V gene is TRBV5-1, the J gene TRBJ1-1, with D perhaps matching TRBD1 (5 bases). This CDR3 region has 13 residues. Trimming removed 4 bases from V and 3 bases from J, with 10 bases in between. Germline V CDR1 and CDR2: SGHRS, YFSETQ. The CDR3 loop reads CASSPGEDTEAFF. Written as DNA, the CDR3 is TGCGCCAGCAGCCCGGGGGAAGACACTGAAGCTTTCTTT. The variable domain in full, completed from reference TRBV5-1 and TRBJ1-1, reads KAGVTQTPRYLIKTRGQQVTLSCSPISGHRSVSWYQQTPGQGLQFLFEYFSETQRNKGNFPGRFSGRQFSNSRSEMNVSTLELGDSALYLCASSPGEDTEAFFGQGTRLTVV.

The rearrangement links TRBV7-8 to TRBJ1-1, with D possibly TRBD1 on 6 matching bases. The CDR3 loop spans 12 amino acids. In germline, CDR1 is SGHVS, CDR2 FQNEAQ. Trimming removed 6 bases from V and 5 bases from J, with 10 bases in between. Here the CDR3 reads CASRVGGTEAFF. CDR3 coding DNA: TGTGCCAGCAGGGTAGGGGGAACTGAAGCTTTCTTT.

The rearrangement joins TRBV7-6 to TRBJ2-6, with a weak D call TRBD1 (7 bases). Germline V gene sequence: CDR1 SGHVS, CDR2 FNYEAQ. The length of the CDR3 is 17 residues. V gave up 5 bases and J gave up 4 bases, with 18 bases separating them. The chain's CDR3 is CASSTRQGGVGANVLTF. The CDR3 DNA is TGTGCCAGCAGCACCCGACAGGGAGGTGTCGGGGCCAACGTCCTGACTTTC. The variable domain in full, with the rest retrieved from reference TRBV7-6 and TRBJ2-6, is GAGVSQSPRYKVTKRGQDVALRCDPISGHVSLYWYRQALGQGPEFLTYFNYEAQQDKSGLPNDRFSAERPEGSISTLTIQRTEQRDSAMYRCASSTRQGGVGANVLTFGAGSRLTVL.

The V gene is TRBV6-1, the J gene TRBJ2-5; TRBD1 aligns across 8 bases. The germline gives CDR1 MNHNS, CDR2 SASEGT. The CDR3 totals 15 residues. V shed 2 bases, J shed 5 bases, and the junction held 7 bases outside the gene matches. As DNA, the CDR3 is TGTGCCAGCAGTGAATCGCAGGGGGCGCGTGAGACCCAGTACTTC. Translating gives CASSESQGARETQYF.

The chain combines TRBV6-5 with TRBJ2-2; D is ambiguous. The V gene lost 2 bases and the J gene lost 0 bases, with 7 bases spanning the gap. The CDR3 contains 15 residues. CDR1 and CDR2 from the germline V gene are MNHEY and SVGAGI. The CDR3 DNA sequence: TGTGCCAGCAGTTACGTGACTCCGAACACCGGGGAGCTGTTTTTT. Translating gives CASSYVTPNTGELFF.

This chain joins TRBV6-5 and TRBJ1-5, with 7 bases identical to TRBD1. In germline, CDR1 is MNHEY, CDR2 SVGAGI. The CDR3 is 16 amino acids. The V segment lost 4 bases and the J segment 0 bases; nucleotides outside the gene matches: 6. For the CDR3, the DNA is TGTGCCAGCAGTTTGGGACAGCCCCATAGCAATCAGCCCCAGCATTTT. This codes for CASSLGQPHSNQPQHF.